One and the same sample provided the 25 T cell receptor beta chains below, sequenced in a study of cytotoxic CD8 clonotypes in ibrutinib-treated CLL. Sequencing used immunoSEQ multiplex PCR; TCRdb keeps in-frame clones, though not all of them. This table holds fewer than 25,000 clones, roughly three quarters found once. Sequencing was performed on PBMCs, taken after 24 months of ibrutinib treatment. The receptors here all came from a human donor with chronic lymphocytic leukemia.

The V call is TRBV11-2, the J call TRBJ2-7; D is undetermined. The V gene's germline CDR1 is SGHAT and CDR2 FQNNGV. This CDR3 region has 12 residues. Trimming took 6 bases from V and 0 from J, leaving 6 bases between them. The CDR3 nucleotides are TGTGCCAGCAGTTCAAGCTCCTACGAGCAGTACTTC. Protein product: CASSSSSYEQYF.

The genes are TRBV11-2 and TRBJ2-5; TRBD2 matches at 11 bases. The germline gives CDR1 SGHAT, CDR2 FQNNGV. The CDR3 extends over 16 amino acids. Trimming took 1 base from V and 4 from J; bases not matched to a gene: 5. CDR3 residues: CASSLVSGGAGETQYF. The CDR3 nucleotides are TGTGCCAGCAGCTTAGTTAGCGGGGGGGCCGGAGAGACCCAGTACTTC.

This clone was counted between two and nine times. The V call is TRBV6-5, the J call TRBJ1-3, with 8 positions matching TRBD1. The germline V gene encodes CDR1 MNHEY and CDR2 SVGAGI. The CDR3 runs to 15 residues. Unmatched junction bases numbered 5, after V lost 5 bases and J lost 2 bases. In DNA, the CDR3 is TGTGCCAGCAGTCCTACGACAGGGGCTGGAAACACCATATATTTT. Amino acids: CASSPTTGAGNTIYF.

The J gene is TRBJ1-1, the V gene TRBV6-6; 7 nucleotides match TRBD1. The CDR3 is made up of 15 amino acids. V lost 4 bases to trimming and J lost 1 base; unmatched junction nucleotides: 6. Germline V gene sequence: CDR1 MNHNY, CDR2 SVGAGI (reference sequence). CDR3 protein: CASSSSRQGNTEAFF. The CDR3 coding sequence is TGTGCCAGCAGTTCCTCCCGACAGGGGAACACTGAAGCTTTCTTT.

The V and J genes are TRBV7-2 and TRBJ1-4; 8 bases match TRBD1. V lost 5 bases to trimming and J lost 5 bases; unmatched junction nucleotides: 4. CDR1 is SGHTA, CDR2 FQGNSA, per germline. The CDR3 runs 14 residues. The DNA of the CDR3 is TGTGCCAGCAGCGGGTGGACAGGGAATGAAAAACTGTTTTTT. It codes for CASSGWTGNEKLFF.

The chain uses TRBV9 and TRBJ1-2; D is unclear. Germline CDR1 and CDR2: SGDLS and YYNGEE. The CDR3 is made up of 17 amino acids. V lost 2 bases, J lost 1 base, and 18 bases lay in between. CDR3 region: CASSVNGPHSFNYGYTF. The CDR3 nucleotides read TGTGCCAGCAGCGTTAACGGGCCGCACTCTTTTAACTATGGCTACACCTTC.

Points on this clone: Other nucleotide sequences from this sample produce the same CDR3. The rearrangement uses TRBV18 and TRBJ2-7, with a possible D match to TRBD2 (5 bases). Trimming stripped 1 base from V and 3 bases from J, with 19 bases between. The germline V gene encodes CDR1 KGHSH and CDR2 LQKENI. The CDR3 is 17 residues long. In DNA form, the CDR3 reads TGTGCCAGCTCACCACGAGAAGCTAGCCCTATTGGCTACGAGCAGTACTTC. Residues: CASSPREASPIGYEQYF.

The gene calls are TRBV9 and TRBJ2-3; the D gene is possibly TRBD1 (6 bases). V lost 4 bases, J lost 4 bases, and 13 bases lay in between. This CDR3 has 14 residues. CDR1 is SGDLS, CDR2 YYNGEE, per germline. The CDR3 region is CASSTQGWADTQYF. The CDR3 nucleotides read TGTGCCAGCAGCACACAGGGTTGGGCAGATACGCAGTATTTT.

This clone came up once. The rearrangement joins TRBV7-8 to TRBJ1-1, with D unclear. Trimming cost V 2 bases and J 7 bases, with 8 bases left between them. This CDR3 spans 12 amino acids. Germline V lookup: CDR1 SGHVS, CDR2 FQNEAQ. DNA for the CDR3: TGTGCCAGCAGCTTATACAGCCGTGAAGCTTTCTTT. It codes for CASSLYSREAFF.

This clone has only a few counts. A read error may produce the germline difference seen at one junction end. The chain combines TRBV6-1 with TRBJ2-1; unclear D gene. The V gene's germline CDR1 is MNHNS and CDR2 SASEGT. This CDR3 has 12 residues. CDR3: CASSVGYYEQFF. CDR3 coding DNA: TGTGCCAGCAGTGTAGGCTACTATGAGCAGTTCTTC.

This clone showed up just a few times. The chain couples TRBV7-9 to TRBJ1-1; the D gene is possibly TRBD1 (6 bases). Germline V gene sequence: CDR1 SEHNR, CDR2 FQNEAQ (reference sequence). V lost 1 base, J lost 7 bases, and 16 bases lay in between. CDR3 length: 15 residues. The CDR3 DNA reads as TGTGCCAGCAGCTTAGACCAAGGACAGACCTATGAAGCTTTCTTT. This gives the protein CASSLDQGQTYEAFF.

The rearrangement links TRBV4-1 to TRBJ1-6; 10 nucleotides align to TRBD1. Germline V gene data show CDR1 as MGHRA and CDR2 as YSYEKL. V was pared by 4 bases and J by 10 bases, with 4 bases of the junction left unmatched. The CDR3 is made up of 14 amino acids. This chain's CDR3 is CASSPGQGKSPLHF. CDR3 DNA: TGCGCCAGCAGCCCGGGACAGGGGAAATCACCCCTCCACTTT.

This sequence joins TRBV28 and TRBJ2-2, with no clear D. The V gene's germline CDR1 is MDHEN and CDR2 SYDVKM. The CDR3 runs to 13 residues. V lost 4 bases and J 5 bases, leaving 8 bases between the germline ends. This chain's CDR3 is CASSYKTTGELFF. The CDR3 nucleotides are TGTGCCAGCAGTTATAAGACAACCGGGGAGCTGTTTTTT.

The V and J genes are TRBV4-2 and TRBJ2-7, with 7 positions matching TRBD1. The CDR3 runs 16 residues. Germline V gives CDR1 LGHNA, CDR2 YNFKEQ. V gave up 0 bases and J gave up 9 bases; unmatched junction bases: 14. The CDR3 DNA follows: TGTGCCAGCAGCCAAGACGGGACAGCCTTAGGTCAGGTGCAGTACTTC. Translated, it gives CASSQDGTALGQVQYF.

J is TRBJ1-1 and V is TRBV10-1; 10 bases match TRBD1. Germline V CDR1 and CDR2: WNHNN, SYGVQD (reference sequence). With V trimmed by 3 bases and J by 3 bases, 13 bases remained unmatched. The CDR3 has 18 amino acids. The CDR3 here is CASSDSPGTGDRDTEAFF. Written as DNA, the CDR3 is TGCGCCAGCAGTGACTCCCCCGGGACAGGGGACCGGGACACTGAAGCTTTCTTT.

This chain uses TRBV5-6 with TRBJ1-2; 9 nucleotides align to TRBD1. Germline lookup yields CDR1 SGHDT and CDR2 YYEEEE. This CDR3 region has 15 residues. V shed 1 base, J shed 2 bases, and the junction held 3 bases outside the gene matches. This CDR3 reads CASSLMGTGNYGYTF. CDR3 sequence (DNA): TGTGCCAGCAGCTTGATGGGGACAGGGAACTATGGCTACACCTTC.

Here the CDR3 reads CASALRDGNTEAFF. Here the CDR3 DNA reads TGTGCCAGCGCGCTCCGGGACGGGAACACTGAAGCTTTCTTT. The rearrangement uses TRBV19 and TRBJ1-1, with D possibly matching TRBD1 (5 bases). The CDR3 spans 14 residues. CDR1 and CDR2 from the germline V gene are LNHDA and SQIVND (reference sequence). Trimming removed 9 bases from V and 1 base from J, with 15 bases in between.

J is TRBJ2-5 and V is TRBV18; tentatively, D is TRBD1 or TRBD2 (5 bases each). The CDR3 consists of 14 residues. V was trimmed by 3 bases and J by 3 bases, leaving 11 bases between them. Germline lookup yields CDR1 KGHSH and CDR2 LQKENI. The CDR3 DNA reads TGTGCCAGCTCACCTTCCGGGACCGAAGAGACCCAGTACTTC. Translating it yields CASSPSGTEETQYF. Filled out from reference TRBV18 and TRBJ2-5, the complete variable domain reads NAGVMQNPRHLVRRRGQEARLRCSPMKGHSHVYWYRQLPEEGLKFMVYLQKENIIDESGMPKERFSAEFPKEGPSILRIQQVVRGDSAAYFCASSPSGTEETQYFGPGTRLLVL.

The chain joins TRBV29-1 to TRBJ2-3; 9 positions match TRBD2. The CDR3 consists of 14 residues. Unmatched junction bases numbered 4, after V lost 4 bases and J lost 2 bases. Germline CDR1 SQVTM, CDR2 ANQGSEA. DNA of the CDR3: TGCAGCGTTGCTGGACTAGCGAACACAGATACGCAGTATTTT. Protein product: CSVAGLANTDTQYF.

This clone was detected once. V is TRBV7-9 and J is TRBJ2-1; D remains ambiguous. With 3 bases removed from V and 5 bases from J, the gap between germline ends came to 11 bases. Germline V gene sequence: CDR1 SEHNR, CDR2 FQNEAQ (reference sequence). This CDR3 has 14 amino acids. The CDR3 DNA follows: TGTGCCAGCAGCTTCGAGGCCGGAGACAATGAGCAGTTCTTC. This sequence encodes CASSFEAGDNEQFF.

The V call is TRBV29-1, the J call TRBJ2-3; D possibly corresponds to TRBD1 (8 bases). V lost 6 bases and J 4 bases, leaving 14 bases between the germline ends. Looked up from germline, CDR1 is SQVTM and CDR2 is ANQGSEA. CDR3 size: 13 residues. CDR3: CSVNTGGADTQYF. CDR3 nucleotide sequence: TGCAGCGTAAATACAGGGGGGGCAGATACGCAGTATTTT.

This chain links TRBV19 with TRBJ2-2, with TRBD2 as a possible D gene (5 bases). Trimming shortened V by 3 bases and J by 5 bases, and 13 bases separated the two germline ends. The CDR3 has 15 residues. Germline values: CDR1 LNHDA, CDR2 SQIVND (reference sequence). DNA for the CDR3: TGTGCCAGTAGTATTGAGGCTAGCCGGACCGGGGAGCTGTTTTTT. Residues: CASSIEASRTGELFF.

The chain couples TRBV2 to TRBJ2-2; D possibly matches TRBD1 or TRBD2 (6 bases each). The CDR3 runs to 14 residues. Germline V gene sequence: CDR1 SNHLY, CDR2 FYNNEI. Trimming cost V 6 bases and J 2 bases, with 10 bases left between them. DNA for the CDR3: TGTGCCAGCAGGGAGGGACATAACACCGGGGAGCTGTTTTTT. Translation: CASREGHNTGELFF.

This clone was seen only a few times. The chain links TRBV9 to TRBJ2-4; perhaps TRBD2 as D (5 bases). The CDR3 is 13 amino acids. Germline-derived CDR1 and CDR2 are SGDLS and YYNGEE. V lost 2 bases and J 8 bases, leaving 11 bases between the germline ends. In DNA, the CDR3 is TGTGCCAGCAGCGTCGGGGATGGGGACATTCAGTACTTC. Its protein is CASSVGDGDIQYF.

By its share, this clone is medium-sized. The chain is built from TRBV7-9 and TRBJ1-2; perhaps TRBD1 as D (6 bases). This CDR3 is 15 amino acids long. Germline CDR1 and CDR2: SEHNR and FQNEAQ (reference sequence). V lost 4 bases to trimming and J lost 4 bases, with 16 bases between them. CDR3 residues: CASSSRDIPFYGYTF. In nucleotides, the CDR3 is TGTGCCAGCAGCTCCCGGGACATACCCTTCTATGGCTACACCTTC.